This T cell receptor (beta chain) emerged from a study of blood T cell repertoires in COVID-19 (dated by TCRdb to about 2020). Turning to the overall study: Samples from collaborators originated in the United States, Italy and Spain and spanned both the acute and convalescent phases of COVID-19. The prospective study material was composed of cDNA or gDNA derived from T cells, B-cell-depleted T cells, or PBMCs. Deeply sampled blood TCRbeta repertoires from subjects exposed to, actively infected with, or recovered from COVID-19 were included in the dataset. The repertoires were made available in a free public database intended to serve as a resource for research on the immune response to SARS-CoV-2. Samples came from the ongoing ImmuneRACE study (first 160 participants) plus 1,254 subjects from 6 global collaborators. Nearly every sample came with metadata listing a de-identified subject ID, COVID-19 status, age in years and sex. Where HLA class I and class II types were available, the types were taken from metadata supplied by the sample provider, not from assay-based typing. The investigation overall reported the following: Clinical and demographic metadata were provided uncurated, with the amount varying by source and participant.

In the prospective study, participants were roughly 18 to 100 years old, resided in around 25 geographic areas of the United States, and were enrolled through a virtual design. To assign participants to cohorts, the prospective study relied on clinical history that participants themselves reported in a screening survey and a study questionnaire. Mobile phlebotomists in the prospective study collected whole blood, serum and a nasopharyngeal or oropharyngeal swab from every participant. Over an approximately two-month period, participants in the prospective study had the option of providing additional blood draws and questionnaires. Before DNA extraction, blood samples from the prospective study were shipped at room temperature or frozen. TCRbeta CDR3 regions were amplified from genomic DNA using the immunoSEQ Assay, a bias-controlled multiplex PCR. For the original study's pipeline: Within the assay, amplification of reference gene primers was used to estimate how many nucleated cells each sample contained. Sequence reads were collapsed and filtered to measure the absolute abundance of every unique TCRbeta CDR3 rearrangement. For each sample, productive Simpson clonality was calculated as the square root of Simpson's diversity index across productive rearrangements. TCRdb retrieved this table from immuneACCESS and kept in-frame rearrangements only. Not all clones are present; in checked studies, unresolved V genes account for under half, and no reason is known for the remainder. D and trimming were read from the DNA, whereas the V and J calls and clone size are those reported in that table. Within this sample are about 280,000 clones, with 90% of them counted one time only. The ten biggest clones cover 1.5% to 2% of the sample.

As to this clone: Its binding antigen is unknown. No base qualities exist here, and no much larger clone lies one base off it.

This clonotype was sampled from a woman aged 18 to 35 with acute COVID-19. Sequenced sample: PBMCs or T cells enriched from blood (not recorded which).

The CDR3 amino acid sequence is: CASSERGGGVKQYGYTF. The bases read TGTGCCAGCAGTGAGCGCGGTGGGGGGGTTAAACAGTATGGCTACACCTTC. Rearrangement joined TRBV2 to TRBJ1-2, and perhaps TRBD1 as D gene, on 5 matching bases. Measured from the cysteine to the phenylalanine, the CDR3 is 17 residues long. The only DNA kept is the CDR3, 51 bases in frame from the first base. Trimming removed 3 bases from V and 5 bases from J, leaving 22 bases between the germline ends. CDR1 and CDR2, per the germline V gene, are SNHLY and FYNNEI. Outside the CDR3, residues come from the reference TRBV2 and TRBJ1-2 proteins, so the full variable domain is: EPEVTQTPSHQVTQMGQEVILRCVPISNHLYFYWYRQILGQKVEFLVSFYNNEISEKSEIFDDQFSVERPDGSNFTLKIRSTKLEDSAMYFCASSERGGGVKQYGYTFGSGTRLTVV.